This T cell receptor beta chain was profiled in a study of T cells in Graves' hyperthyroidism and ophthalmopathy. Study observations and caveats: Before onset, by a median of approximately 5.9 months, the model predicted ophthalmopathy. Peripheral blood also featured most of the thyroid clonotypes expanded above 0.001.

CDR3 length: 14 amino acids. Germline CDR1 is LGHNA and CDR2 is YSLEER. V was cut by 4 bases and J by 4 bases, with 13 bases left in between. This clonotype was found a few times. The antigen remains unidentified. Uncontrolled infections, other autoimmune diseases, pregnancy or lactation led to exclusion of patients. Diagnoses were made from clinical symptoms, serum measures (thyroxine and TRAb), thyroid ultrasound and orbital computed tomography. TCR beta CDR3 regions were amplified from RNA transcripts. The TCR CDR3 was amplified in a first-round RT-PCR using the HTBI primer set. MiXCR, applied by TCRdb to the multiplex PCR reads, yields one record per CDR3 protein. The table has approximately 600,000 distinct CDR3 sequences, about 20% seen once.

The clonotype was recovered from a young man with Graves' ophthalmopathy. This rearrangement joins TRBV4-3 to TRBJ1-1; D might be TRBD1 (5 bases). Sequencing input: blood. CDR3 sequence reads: CASSRGTVATEAFF. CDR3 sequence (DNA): TGCGCCAGCAGCCGAGGGACGGTAGCCACTGAAGCTTTCTTT.